This T cell receptor (beta chain) was retrieved from a study of Tregs in tolerant kidney transplant recipients. Findings of the study overall: Tregs expanded with activated donor B cells seemed most donor-specific. No direct test of biological reproducibility was done here. Validation in larger populations is needed because few patients were studied.

The repertoire was sequenced with immunoSEQ multiplex PCR; TCRdb's copy has only in-frame clones and lacks some. The sample lists about 59,000 clones, around 83% occurring once. CD4+CD25+CD127- Tregs, CD4+CD25- non-Tregs, CD4 and CD8 cells were sorted. CDR1 is SQVTM and CDR2 is ANQGSEA in the germline V gene. The CDR3 covers 17 residues. Trimming removed 8 bases at V and 1 base at J, with 21 bases between. Comments on this clone: Antigen: not known.

The rearrangement joins TRBV29-1 to TRBJ1-6; TRBD1 is a possible D gene (5 bases). Sequencing was done on a sample of CD4+ T cells from blood. This sequence originates from a human donor in good health. Here the CDR3 DNA reads TGCAGCTTAGGCCTTCTTGAGGGGTGGTCCTATAATTCACCCCTCCACTTT. It encodes CSLGLLEGWSYNSPLHF.